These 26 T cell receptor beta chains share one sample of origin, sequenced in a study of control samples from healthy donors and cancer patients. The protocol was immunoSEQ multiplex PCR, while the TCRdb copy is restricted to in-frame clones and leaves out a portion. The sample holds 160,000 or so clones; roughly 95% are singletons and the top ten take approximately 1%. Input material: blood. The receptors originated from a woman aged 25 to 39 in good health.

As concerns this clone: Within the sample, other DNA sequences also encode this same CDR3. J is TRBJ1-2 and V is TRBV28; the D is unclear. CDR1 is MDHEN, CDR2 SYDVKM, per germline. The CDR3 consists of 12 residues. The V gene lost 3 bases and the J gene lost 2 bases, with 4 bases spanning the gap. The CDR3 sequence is CASSLGNYGYTF. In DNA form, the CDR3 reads TGTGCCAGCAGTTTGGGAAACTATGGCTACACCTTC.

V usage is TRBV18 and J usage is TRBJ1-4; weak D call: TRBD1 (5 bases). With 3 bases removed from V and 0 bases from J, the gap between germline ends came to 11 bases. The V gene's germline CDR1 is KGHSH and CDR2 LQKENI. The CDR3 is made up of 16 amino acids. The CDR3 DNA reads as TGTGCCAGCTCACCGGGGACGGTAGCAACTAATGAAAAACTGTTTTTT. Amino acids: CASSPGTVATNEKLFF.

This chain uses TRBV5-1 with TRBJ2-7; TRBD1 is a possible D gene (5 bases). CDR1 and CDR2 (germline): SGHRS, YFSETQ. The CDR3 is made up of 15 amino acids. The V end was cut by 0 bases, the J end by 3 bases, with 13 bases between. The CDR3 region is CASSLASGYLYEQYF. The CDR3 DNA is TGCGCCAGCAGCTTGGCTTCAGGGTACCTCTACGAGCAGTACTTC.

In DNA, the CDR3 is TGTGCCAGCAGCCAAGGCTATGGCTACACCTTC. As protein: CASSQGYGYTF. The chain combines TRBV6-5 with TRBJ1-2; the D is unclear. The length of the CDR3 is 11 residues. Between the trimmed V and J ends, which lost 6 bases and 4 bases, there was a span of 6 bases. From germline, CDR1 is MNHEY and CDR2 SVGAGI.

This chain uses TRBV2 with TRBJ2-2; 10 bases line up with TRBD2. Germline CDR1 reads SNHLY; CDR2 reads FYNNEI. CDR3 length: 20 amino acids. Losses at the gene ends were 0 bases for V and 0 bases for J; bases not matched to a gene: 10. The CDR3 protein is CASSEAIASGGPSNTGELFF. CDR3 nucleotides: TGTGCCAGCAGTGAAGCGATTGCTAGCGGGGGCCCGTCGAACACCGGGGAGCTGTTTTTT.

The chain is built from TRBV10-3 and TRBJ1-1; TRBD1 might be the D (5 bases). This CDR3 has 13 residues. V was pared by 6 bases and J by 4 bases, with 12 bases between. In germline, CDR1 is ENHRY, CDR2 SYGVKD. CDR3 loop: CAIRDTGGTEAFF. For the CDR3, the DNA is TGTGCCATCAGAGATACAGGCGGCACTGAAGCTTTCTTT.

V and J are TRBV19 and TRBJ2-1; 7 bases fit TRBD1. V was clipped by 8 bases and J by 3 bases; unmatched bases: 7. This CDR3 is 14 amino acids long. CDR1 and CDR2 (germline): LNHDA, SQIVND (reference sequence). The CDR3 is CASSTGRIYNEQFF. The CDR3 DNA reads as TGTGCCAGTTCGACAGGGCGGATCTACAATGAGCAGTTCTTC. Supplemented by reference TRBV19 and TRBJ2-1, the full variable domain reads DGGITQSPKYLFRKEGQNVTLSCEQNLNHDAMYWYRQDPGQGLRLIYYSQIVNDFQKGDIAEGYSVSREKKESFPLTVTSAQKNPTAFYLCASSTGRIYNEQFFGPGTRLTVL.

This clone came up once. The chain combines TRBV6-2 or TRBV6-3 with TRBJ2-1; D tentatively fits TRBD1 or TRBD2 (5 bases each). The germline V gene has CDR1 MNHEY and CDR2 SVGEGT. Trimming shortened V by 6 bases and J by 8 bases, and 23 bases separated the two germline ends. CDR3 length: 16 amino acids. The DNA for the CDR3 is TGTGCCAGCAGCCGGGACCGAATTCGGGTAGGGGATGAGCAGTTCTTC. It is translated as CASSRDRIRVGDEQFF.

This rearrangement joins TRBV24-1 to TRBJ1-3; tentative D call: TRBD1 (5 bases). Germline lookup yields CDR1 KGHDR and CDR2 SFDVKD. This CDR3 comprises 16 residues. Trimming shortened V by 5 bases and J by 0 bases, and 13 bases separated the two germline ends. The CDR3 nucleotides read TGTGCCACCAGTGCCCGGGGGGGGAGCTCTGGAAACACCATATATTTT. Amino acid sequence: CATSARGGSSGNTIYF.

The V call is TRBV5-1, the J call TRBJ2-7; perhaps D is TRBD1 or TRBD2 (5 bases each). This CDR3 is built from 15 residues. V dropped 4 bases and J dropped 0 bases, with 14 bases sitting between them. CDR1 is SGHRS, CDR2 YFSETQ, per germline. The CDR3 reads CASSVGTGHSYEQYF. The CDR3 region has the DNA TGCGCCAGCAGCGTTGGGACGGGGCACTCCTACGAGCAGTACTTC.

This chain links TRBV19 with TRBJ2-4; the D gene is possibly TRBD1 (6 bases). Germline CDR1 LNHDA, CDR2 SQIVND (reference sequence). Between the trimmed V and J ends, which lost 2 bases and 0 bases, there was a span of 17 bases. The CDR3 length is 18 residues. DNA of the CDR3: TGTGCCAGTAGTATAAGGTTCCAGACAGGCCCAGCCAAAAACATTCAGTACTTC. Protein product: CASSIRFQTGPAKNIQYF.

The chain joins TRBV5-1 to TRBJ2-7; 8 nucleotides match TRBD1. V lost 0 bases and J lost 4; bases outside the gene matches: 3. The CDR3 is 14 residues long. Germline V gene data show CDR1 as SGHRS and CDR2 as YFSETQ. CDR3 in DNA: TGCGCCAGCAGCTTGGAGGACAGGGTTTACGAGCAGTACTTC. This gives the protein CASSLEDRVYEQYF.

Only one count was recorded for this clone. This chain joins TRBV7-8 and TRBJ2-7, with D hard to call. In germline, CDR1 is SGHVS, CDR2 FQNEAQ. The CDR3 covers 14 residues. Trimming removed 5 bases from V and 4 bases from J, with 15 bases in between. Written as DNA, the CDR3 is TGTGCCAGCAGCCCCCATCTGGGGTTTTACGAGCAGTACTTC. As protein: CASSPHLGFYEQYF.

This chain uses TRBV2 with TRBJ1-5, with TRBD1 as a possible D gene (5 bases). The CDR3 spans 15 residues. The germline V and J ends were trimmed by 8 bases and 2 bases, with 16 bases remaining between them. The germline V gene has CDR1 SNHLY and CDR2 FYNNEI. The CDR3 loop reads CASRREGVGNQPQHF. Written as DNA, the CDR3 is TGTGCCAGCCGCAGGGAAGGGGTGGGCAATCAGCCCCAGCATTTT.

Here the CDR3 DNA reads TGTGCCAGCAGTGAATCCCCTCCAGGGATGACGCAGTATTTT. Protein product: CASSESPPGMTQYF. V gene TRBV2 combines with J gene TRBJ2-3; a possible D gene is TRBD1 (5 bases). V was trimmed by 2 bases and J by 9 bases, leaving 15 bases between them. CDR3 length equals 14 residues. From germline, CDR1 is SNHLY and CDR2 FYNNEI. The entire variable domain, with the rest obtained from reference TRBV2 and TRBJ2-3, is as follows: EPEVTQTPSHQVTQMGQEVILRCVPISNHLYFYWYRQILGQKVEFLVSFYNNEISEKSEIFDDQFSVERPDGSNFTLKIRSTKLEDSAMYFCASSESPPGMTQYFGPGTRLTVL.

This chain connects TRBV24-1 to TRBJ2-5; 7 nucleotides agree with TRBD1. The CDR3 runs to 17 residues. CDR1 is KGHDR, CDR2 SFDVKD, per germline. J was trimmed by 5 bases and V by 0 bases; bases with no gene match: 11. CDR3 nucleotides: TGTGCCACCAGTGATTTGCAGACAGGGTTAGGTACGGAGACCCAGTACTTC. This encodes CATSDLQTGLGTETQYF.

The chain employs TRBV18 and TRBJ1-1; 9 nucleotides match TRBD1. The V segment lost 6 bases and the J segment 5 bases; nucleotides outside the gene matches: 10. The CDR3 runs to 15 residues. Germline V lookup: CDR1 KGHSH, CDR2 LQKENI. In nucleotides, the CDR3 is TGTGCCAGCTCCCTAGGACAGGGGCAATTGACTGAAGCTTTCTTT. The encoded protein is CASSLGQGQLTEAFF.

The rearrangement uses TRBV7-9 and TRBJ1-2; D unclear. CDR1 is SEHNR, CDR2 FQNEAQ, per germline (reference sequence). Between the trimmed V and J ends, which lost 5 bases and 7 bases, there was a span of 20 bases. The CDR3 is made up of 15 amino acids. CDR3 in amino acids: CASSPSLARVPGYTF. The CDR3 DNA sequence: TGTGCCAGCAGCCCCTCTTTAGCCCGAGTGCCTGGCTACACCTTC.

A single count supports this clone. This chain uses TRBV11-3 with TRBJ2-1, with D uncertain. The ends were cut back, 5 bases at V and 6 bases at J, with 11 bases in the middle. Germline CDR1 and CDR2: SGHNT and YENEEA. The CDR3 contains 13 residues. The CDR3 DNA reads TGTGCCAGCAGCCCCCATCCACTCAATGAGCAGTTCTTC. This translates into CASSPHPLNEQFF.

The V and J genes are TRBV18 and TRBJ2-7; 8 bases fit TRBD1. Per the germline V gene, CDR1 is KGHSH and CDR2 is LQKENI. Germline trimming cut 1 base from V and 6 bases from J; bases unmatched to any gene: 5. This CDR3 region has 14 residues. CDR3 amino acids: CASSPLDDRGEQYF. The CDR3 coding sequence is TGTGCCAGCTCACCACTCGATGACAGGGGCGAGCAGTACTTC.

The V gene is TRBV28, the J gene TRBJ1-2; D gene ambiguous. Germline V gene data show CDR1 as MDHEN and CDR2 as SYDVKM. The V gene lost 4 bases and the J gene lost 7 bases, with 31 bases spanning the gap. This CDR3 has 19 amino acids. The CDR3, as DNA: TGTGCCAGCAGTTCCCACTCTCGATTTTCTTGGTTCGGCGAGAGTGGCTACACCTTC. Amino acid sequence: CASSSHSRFSWFGESGYTF.

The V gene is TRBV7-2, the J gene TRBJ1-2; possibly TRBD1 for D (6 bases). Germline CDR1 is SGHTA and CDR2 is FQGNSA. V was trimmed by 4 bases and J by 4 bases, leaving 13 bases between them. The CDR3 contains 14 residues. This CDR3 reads CASSSQIQGYGYTF. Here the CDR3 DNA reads TGTGCCAGCAGCTCCCAGATACAGGGCTATGGCTACACCTTC.

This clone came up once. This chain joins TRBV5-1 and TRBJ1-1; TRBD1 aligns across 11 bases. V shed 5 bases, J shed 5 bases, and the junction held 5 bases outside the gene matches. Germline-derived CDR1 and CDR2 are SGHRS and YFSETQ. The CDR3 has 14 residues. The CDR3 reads CASRRTGGSTEAFF. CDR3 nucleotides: TGCGCCAGCAGGAGGACAGGGGGCAGTACTGAAGCTTTCTTT. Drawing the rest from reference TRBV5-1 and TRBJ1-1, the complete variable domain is KAGVTQTPRYLIKTRGQQVTLSCSPISGHRSVSWYQQTPGQGLQFLFEYFSETQRNKGNFPGRFSGRQFSNSRSEMNVSTLELGDSALYLCASRRTGGSTEAFFGQGTRLTVV.

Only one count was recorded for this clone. The CDR3 loop reads CASRKRGGQNTGELFF. For the CDR3, the DNA is TGTGCCAGCCGAAAGCGGGGGGGCCAGAACACCGGGGAGCTGTTTTTT. The chain couples TRBV4-2 to TRBJ2-2; 10 nucleotides align to TRBD2. J lost 1 base, V lost 8 bases, and 7 bases had no gene match. CDR3 length: 16 residues. Germline V gene lookup returns CDR1 LGHNA and CDR2 YNFKEQ.

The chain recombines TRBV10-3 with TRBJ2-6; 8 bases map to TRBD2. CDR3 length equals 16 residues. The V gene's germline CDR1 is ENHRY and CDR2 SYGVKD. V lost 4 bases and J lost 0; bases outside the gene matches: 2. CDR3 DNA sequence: TGTGCCATCAGTGCGGCGGGGGGCTCTGGGGCCAACGTCCTGACTTTC. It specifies CAISAAGGSGANVLTF.

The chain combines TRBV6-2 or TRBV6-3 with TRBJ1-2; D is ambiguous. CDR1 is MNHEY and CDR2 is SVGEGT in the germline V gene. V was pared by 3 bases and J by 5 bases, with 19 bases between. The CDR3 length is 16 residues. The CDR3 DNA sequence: TGTGCCAGCAGTTATGCTGGGGAACCTTGGGAGTATGGCTACACCTTC. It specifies CASSYAGEPWEYGYTF.